This T cell receptor beta chain appears in the sequencing data of a study of blood T cell repertoires in COVID-19. Background on the study: PBMCs, B-cell-depleted T cells, or T cells provided the cDNA or gDNA that made up the material.

Using immunoSEQ multiplex PCR, the repertoire was profiled, and TCRdb retains in-frame clones only, with some absent. The profile shows a few hundred thousand clones, roughly 87% of them singletons. The participants were between about 18 and 89 years old and came from under 25 US areas. Clinical history as reported by participants underpinned cohort assignment. What the recovered Cohort 3 donors had was two negative PCRs, clearance, or symptom resolution. The sequenced sample was PBMCs or T cells enriched from blood (not recorded which). The TCR comes from a woman in her 30s who had recovered from COVID-19.

The CDR3 DNA is TGTGCCAGCAGCACAACAACGGATACGCAGTATTTT. Amino acids: CASSTTTDTQYF. This chain links TRBV5-6 with TRBJ2-3; D is unresolved. The V end lost 4 bases, the J end lost 6 bases, and 9 bases lay between the germline ends. The CDR3 is made up of 12 amino acids. Germline CDR1 reads SGHDT; CDR2 reads YYEEEE.